A single sample gave rise to the 29 T cell receptor beta chains below, sequenced in a study of Ad26.COV2.S vaccination and SARS-CoV-2 variants. Profiling relied on immunoSEQ multiplex PCR, and the TCRdb table lists in-frame clones only, not all of them. The profile shows fewer than 600,000 clones, 70% to 90% of them singletons. The sample's treatment: around 19 received Ad26.COV2.S at low or high dose, single or two shots; 5 received placebo; per-sample allocation not given. Sampling happened 63 days after the first vaccine or placebo injection. Sequenced material: peripheral blood, taken in a trial of Ad26.COV2.S vaccine versus placebo. The source is a person between 18 and 60 years old who received the Ad26.COV2.S COVID-19 vaccine or a placebo.

This clone has a handful of counts. The V and J genes are TRBV7-8 and TRBJ2-2, with D unresolved. This CDR3 region has 14 residues. Germline lookup yields CDR1 SGHVS and CDR2 FQNEAQ. The V gene lost 1 base and the J gene lost 6 bases, with 9 bases spanning the gap. CDR3 loop: CASSLDYNSGELFF. The DNA of the CDR3 is TGTGCCAGCAGCTTAGACTATAACTCCGGGGAGCTGTTTTTT.

V and J are TRBV6-5 and TRBJ1-6; D unclear. With 6 bases removed from V and 3 bases from J, the gap between germline ends came to 9 bases. The length of the CDR3 is 14 residues. Per germline, CDR1 MNHEY and CDR2 SVGAGI. DNA for the CDR3: TGTGCCAGCAGACCAGGTTTCTATAATTCACCCCTCCACTTT. It codes for CASRPGFYNSPLHF.

The chain uses TRBV12-2 and TRBJ1-5. TRBV12-2 is a listed pseudogene. This CDR3 region has 14 residues. The CDR3 is CASRCRDLNQPQHF. CDR3 sequence (DNA): TGTGCAAGTCGTTGCCGGGACCTTAATCAGCCCCAGCATTTT.

V is TRBV5-4 and J is TRBJ2-7, with 7 bases that match TRBD2. This CDR3 is built from 14 residues. The V segment lost 2 bases and the J segment 0 bases; nucleotides outside the gene matches: 2. Germline loops: CDR1 SGHNT, CDR2 YYREEE (reference sequence). CDR3 bases: TGTGCCAGCAGCTTAAGCGGGACCTCCTACGAGCAGTACTTC. Its protein product is CASSLSGTSYEQYF.

This clone appeared a single time. V and J are TRBV30 and TRBJ1-1; unclear D gene. The germline V and J ends were trimmed by 3 bases and 0 bases, with 8 bases remaining between them. CDR3 length: 13 residues. Germline V gives CDR1 GTSNPN, CDR2 SVGIG (reference sequence). CDR3 nucleotides: TGTGCCTGGAGGGTGATACTGAACACTGAAGCTTTCTTT. This sequence encodes CAWRVILNTEAFF. Full variable domain (rest looked up from reference TRBV30 and TRBJ1-1): SQTIHQWPATLVQPVGSPLSLECTVEGTSNPNLYWYRQAAGRGLQLLFYSVGIGQISSEVPQNLSASRPQDRQFILSSKKLLLSDSGFYLCAWRVILNTEAFFGQGTRLTVV.

The chain's CDR3 is CASSLTRAEAFF. Here the CDR3 DNA reads TGTGCCAGCAGTTTAACCCGGGCTGAAGCTTTCTTT. The J gene is TRBJ1-1, the V gene TRBV28; D is undetermined. The CDR3 loop spans 12 amino acids. The V end was cut by 2 bases, the J end by 6 bases, with 7 bases between. Germline CDR1 reads MDHEN; CDR2 reads SYDVKM. The full variable domain, with the rest looked up from reference TRBV28 and TRBJ1-1, is DVKVTQSSRYLVKRTGEKVFLECVQDMDHENMFWYRQDPGLGLRLIYFSYDVKMKEKGDIPEGYSVSREKKERFSLILESASTNQTSMYLCASSLTRAEAFFGQGTRLTVV.

V is TRBV7-8 and J is TRBJ2-2, with 7 bases matching TRBD2. CDR1 SGHVS and CDR2 FQNEAQ come from the germline V gene. The CDR3 consists of 15 residues. Germline trimming cut 0 bases from V and 6 bases from J; bases unmatched to any gene: 4. As DNA, the CDR3 is TGTGCCAGCAGCTTAGCTCGGGGGGTCCCCGGGGAGCTGTTTTTT. Amino acids: CASSLARGVPGELFF.

The chain employs TRBV7-9 and TRBJ2-1; either TRBD1 or TRBD2 may supply D (5 bases each). This CDR3 contains 13 residues. V was trimmed by 7 bases and J by 6 bases, leaving 13 bases between them. CDR1 is SEHNR, CDR2 FQNEAQ, per germline (reference sequence). The DNA of the CDR3 is TGTGCCAGCACCCTGAGGGGCATCAATGAGCAGTTCTTC. Translating it yields CASTLRGINEQFF. The entire variable domain, with the rest obtained from reference TRBV7-9 and TRBJ2-1, is as follows: DTGVSQNPRHKITKRGQNVTFRCDPISEHNRLYWYRQTLGQGPEFLTYFQNEAQLEKSRLLSDRFSAERPKGSFSTLEIQRTEQGDSAMYLCASTLRGINEQFFGPGTRLTVL.

On this clone: This specimen includes other DNA sequences encoding the same CDR3. V gene TRBV28 combines with J gene TRBJ1-5; D might be TRBD1 (5 bases). Trimming took off 2 bases at V and 3 bases at J, with 8 bases between the two ends. The CDR3 loop spans 14 amino acids. Germline-derived CDR1 and CDR2 are MDHEN and SYDVKM. The CDR3 is CASSLGGSNQPQHF. The CDR3 nucleotides are TGTGCCAGCAGTTTAGGGGGATCCAATCAGCCCCAGCATTTT.

J is TRBJ2-1 and V is TRBV7-2; 7 bases are shared with TRBD1. The CDR3 extends over 16 amino acids. Per germline, CDR1 SGHTA and CDR2 FQGNSA. The V segment lost 5 bases and the J segment 1 base; nucleotides outside the gene matches: 8. The CDR3 here is CASSLTGAESYNEQFF. CDR3 in DNA: TGTGCCAGCAGCCTCACAGGGGCGGAATCCTACAATGAGCAGTTCTTC.

The chain combines TRBV7-8 with TRBJ1-6; TRBD1 might be the D (6 bases). CDR3 length: 14 amino acids. Germline loops: CDR1 SGHVS, CDR2 FQNEAQ. Between the trimmed V and J ends, which lost 5 bases and 7 bases, there was a span of 12 bases. CDR3 sequence: CASSPGAPNSPLHF. CDR3 coding DNA: TGTGCCAGCAGCCCAGGGGCTCCCAATTCACCCCTCCACTTT.

The chain joins TRBV3-1 (or the pseudogene TRBV3-2) to TRBJ1-1; no clear D gene. Trimming cost V 4 bases and J 1 base, with 7 bases left between them. The CDR3 is 13 amino acids. CDR1 is LGHDT, CDR2 YNNKEL, per germline (reference sequence). The CDR3 DNA follows: TGTGCCAGCAGCCCGGACGGGAACACTGAAGCTTTCTTT. Translated: CASSPDGNTEAFF.

The gene calls are TRBV15 and TRBJ1-1; tentatively, D is TRBD1 (5 bases). This CDR3 region has 14 residues. CDR1 is LNHNV and CDR2 is YYDKDF in the germline V gene (reference sequence). Trimming removed 3 bases from V and 5 bases from J, with 13 bases in between. CDR3 amino acids: CATSSKGFGTEAFF. The CDR3 region has the DNA TGTGCCACCAGCAGTAAGGGGTTCGGAACTGAAGCTTTCTTT. Full variable domain (remainder filled in from reference TRBV15 and TRBJ1-1): DAMVIQNPRYQVTQFGKPVTLSCSQTLNHNVMYWYQQKSSQAPKLLFHYYDKDFNNEADTPDNFQSRRPNTSFCFLDIRSPGLGDTAMYLCATSSKGFGTEAFFGQGTRLTVV.

J is TRBJ1-1 and V is TRBV19; D is unclear. The length of the CDR3 is 13 residues. Per the germline V gene, CDR1 is LNHDA and CDR2 is SQIVND (reference sequence). V shed 3 bases and J shed 3 bases, with 8 bases lying between them. CDR3 nucleotides: TGTGCCAGTAGTATCGCTGGGGACACTGAAGCTTTCTTT. As protein: CASSIAGDTEAFF.

The chain recombines TRBV4-1 with TRBJ2-2; 8 bases are shared with TRBD2. From germline, CDR1 is MGHRA and CDR2 YSYEKL. V was pared by 3 bases and J by 1 base, with 7 bases of the junction left unmatched. The CDR3 extends over 17 amino acids. DNA for the CDR3: TGCGCCAGCAGCCATCCCAGCGGGAGAGGGAACACCGGGGAGCTGTTTTTT. As protein: CASSHPSGRGNTGELFF.

The chain uses TRBV7-3 and TRBJ1-1, with D possibly matching TRBD1 (5 bases). In germline, CDR1 is SGHTA, CDR2 FQGTGA. The V gene lost 2 bases and the J gene lost 4 bases, with 8 bases spanning the gap. The CDR3 extends over 13 amino acids. This CDR3 reads CASSLSRGTEAFF. Here the CDR3 DNA reads TGTGCCAGCAGCTTATCGAGGGGCACTGAAGCTTTCTTT.

This clone was observed once. V gene TRBV13 combines with J gene TRBJ2-2; 11 positions match TRBD2. CDR3 length equals 17 residues. The germline V gene has CDR1 PRHDT and CDR2 FYEKMQ (reference sequence). The trim removed 2 bases at V and 3 bases at J, leaving 5 bases unmatched. CDR3 nucleotide sequence: TGTGCCAGCAGCTTAAGACTAGCGGGGTCGGACACCGGGGAGCTGTTTTTT. Translated, it gives CASSLRLAGSDTGELFF.

The chain combines TRBV7-2 with TRBJ1-5; D gene ambiguous. The germline CDR1 and CDR2 sequences are SGHTA and FQGNSA. The V end was cut by 3 bases, the J end by 4 bases, with 7 bases between. This CDR3 comprises 13 residues. As DNA, the CDR3 is TGTGCCAGCAGCTTTAGGGATAATCAGCCCCAGCATTTT. Translating gives CASSFRDNQPQHF.

This chain uses TRBV9 with TRBJ2-1; 8 bases fit TRBD2. J lost 6 bases, V lost 0 bases, and 5 bases had no gene match. CDR1 is SGDLS and CDR2 is YYNGEE in the germline V gene. This CDR3 has 15 amino acids. In DNA form, the CDR3 reads TGTGCCAGCAGCGTAGTAGCGGGGATTGGCAATGAGCAGTTCTTC. Translated: CASSVVAGIGNEQFF.

The chain uses TRBV29-1 and TRBJ2-6; D may be TRBD1 (5 bases). The CDR3 loop spans 16 amino acids. Germline CDR1 is SQVTM and CDR2 is ANQGSEA. Between the trimmed V and J ends, which lost 3 bases and 0 bases, there was a span of 12 bases. The DNA for the CDR3 is TGCAGCGTTGAGAGGACAAGCCCCTCTGGGGCCAACGTCCTGACTTTC. The encoded protein is CSVERTSPSGANVLTF.

The rearrangement links TRBV7-8 to TRBJ2-4; TRBD2 aligns across 11 bases. This CDR3 has 17 residues. V lost 5 bases, J lost 0 bases, and 6 bases stayed unmatched. The germline V gene encodes CDR1 SGHVS and CDR2 FQNEAQ. The CDR3 protein is CASSPRTSGLAKNIQYF. DNA of the CDR3: TGTGCCAGCAGCCCACGGACTAGCGGGTTAGCCAAAAACATTCAGTACTTC.

This sequence joins TRBV24-1 and TRBJ2-3, with D unresolved. Trimming shortened V by 7 bases and J by 2 bases, and 15 bases separated the two germline ends. Germline assignment: CDR1 KGHDR and CDR2 SFDVKD. The CDR3 is made up of 15 amino acids. CDR3: CATSPSSGLTDTQYF. In DNA form, the CDR3 reads TGTGCCACCAGCCCTTCTTCTGGCCTCACAGATACGCAGTATTTT.

The genes are TRBV7-2 and TRBJ1-2, with 7 nucleotides matching TRBD1. The CDR3 totals 17 residues. J lost 2 bases, V lost 0 bases, and 9 bases had no gene match. CDR1 is SGHTA and CDR2 is FQGNSA in the germline V gene. The CDR3 DNA reads as TGTGCCAGCAGCTTAGCTGGGACAGACGCTTCGAACTATGGCTACACCTTC. Translating it yields CASSLAGTDASNYGYTF.

This chain connects TRBV28 to TRBJ2-7, with unresolved D. V dropped 3 bases and J dropped 2 bases, with 5 bases sitting between them. This CDR3 spans 12 amino acids. Germline-derived CDR1 and CDR2 are MDHEN and SYDVKM. The CDR3 bases are TGTGCCAGCAGTTTTGGGGCCTACGAGCAGTACTTC. The encoded protein is CASSFGAYEQYF.

The rearrangement joins TRBV11-2 to TRBJ2-1; weak D call: TRBD2 (5 bases). V shed 1 base and J shed 1 base, with 14 bases lying between them. In germline, CDR1 is SGHAT, CDR2 FQNNGV. This CDR3 is built from 17 residues. The CDR3 DNA reads TGTGCCAGCAGCTTAGGAAGCGGAATGTTATCCTACAATGAGCAGTTCTTC. Amino acid sequence: CASSLGSGMLSYNEQFF.

This clone was counted ten times or more. The chain uses TRBV3-1 (or the pseudogene TRBV3-2) and TRBJ1-6, with a weak D call TRBD1 (6 bases). The germline CDR1 and CDR2 sequences are LGHDT and YNNKEL (reference sequence). V lost 6 bases to trimming and J lost 5 bases, with 8 bases between them. This CDR3 contains 13 residues. The CDR3 sequence: CASRRTDNSPLHF. The CDR3 DNA follows: TGTGCCAGCAGGCGGACAGATAATTCACCCCTCCACTTT.

The rearrangement uses TRBV2 and TRBJ2-1; 8 nucleotides match TRBD2. V gave up 7 bases and J gave up 9 bases; unmatched junction bases: 8. CDR3 length: 13 amino acids. Germline CDR1 and CDR2: SNHLY and FYNNEI. The CDR3 is CASIEREYLEQFF. In DNA, the CDR3 is TGTGCCAGCATCGAGCGGGAGTATCTTGAGCAGTTCTTC.

The V call is TRBV10-3, the J call TRBJ2-7, with D perhaps TRBD1 or TRBD2 (5 bases each). CDR1 and CDR2 from the germline V gene are ENHRY and SYGVKD. The CDR3 runs to 14 residues. Trimming shortened V by 2 bases and J by 3 bases, and 11 bases separated the two germline ends. The CDR3 region has the DNA TGTGCCATCAGTGAGGAACGGGGCGACTACGAGCAGTACTTC. Translation: CAISEERGDYEQYF.

V usage is TRBV15 and J usage is TRBJ2-7, with TRBD1 identical over 10 bases. V shed 3 bases, J shed 6 bases, and the junction held 2 bases outside the gene matches. This CDR3 contains 13 residues. The germline CDR1 and CDR2 sequences are LNHNV and YYDKDF (reference sequence). The CDR3: CATSRDRGVEQYF. The CDR3 region has the DNA TGTGCCACCAGCAGGGACAGGGGGGTCGAGCAGTACTTC.